The 29 T cell receptor beta chains below all came from one sample that was sequenced in a study of shared clonotypes between healthy human individuals. This table comes from immunoSEQ multiplex PCR, and its TCRdb copy is limited to in-frame clones, with some not included. The sample includes some 2 million clones, 85% to 95% of them seen just once. Only CD45RO-negative cells positively selected for CCR7 counted as naive CD8 cells, so terminally differentiated effector memory CD45RA+ cells were excluded. Source material: naive CD8+ T cells sorted from blood. The receptors originated from a man between 18 and 29 years old in good health.

The chain recombines TRBV5-6 with TRBJ2-4; D gene uncertain. This CDR3 comprises 14 residues. Trimming stripped 1 base from V and 1 base from J, with 6 bases between. Per the germline V gene, CDR1 is SGHDT and CDR2 is YYEEEE. CDR3 nucleotides: TGTGCCAGCAGCTTGCGGACGGCCAAAAACATTCAGTACTTC. It encodes CASSLRTAKNIQYF.

The rearrangement joins TRBV29-1 to TRBJ2-7, with 7 bases identical to TRBD1. V shed 4 bases and J 5 bases; nucleotides not matched to a gene: 5. This CDR3 contains 12 residues. CDR1 SQVTM and CDR2 ANQGSEA come from the germline V gene. The CDR3 nucleotides read TGCAGCGTTGTTACAGGGGTGAACGAGCAGTACTTC. This codes for CSVVTGVNEQYF.

This chain uses TRBV13 with TRBJ2-3, with 7 bases aligning to TRBD1. Germline V gene data show CDR1 as PRHDT and CDR2 as FYEKMQ (reference sequence). The length of the CDR3 is 14 residues. V was pared by 3 bases and J by 5 bases, with 5 bases of the junction left unmatched. This CDR3 reads CASSLTGLKDTQYF. The CDR3 DNA sequence: TGTGCCAGCAGCTTGACAGGGCTTAAAGATACGCAGTATTTT.

This chain uses TRBV19 with TRBJ1-5, with TRBD1 identical over 7 bases. V lost 9 bases, J lost 0 bases, and 8 bases stayed unmatched. The CDR3 consists of 15 residues. Germline V gene data show CDR1 as LNHDA and CDR2 as SQIVND (reference sequence). CDR3 sequence reads: CASQGGQISNQPQHF. The DNA for the CDR3 is TGTGCCAGCCAAGGGGGCCAGATTAGCAATCAGCCCCAGCATTTT.

The rearrangement uses TRBV11-2 and TRBJ2-5, with a possible D match to TRBD1 (5 bases). Germline lookup yields CDR1 SGHAT and CDR2 FQNNGV. V was trimmed by 5 bases and J by 7 bases, leaving 14 bases between them. The CDR3 spans 13 residues. The CDR3 protein is CASSQQGTGTQYF. In nucleotides, the CDR3 is TGTGCCAGCAGCCAGCAGGGTACGGGGACCCAGTACTTC.

The chain uses TRBV27 and TRBJ2-1, with D perhaps being TRBD1 or TRBD2 (5 bases each). Deletions cut 6 bases from V and 7 bases from J, with 19 bases between. The CDR3 is 15 amino acids. Germline values: CDR1 MNHEY, CDR2 SMNVEV (reference sequence). The CDR3 sequence: CASSLGTSNRNEQFF. The CDR3 DNA is TGTGCCAGCAGCCTAGGGACCTCAAATAGAAATGAGCAGTTCTTC.

Note on this clone: The junction departs from the called germline gene at one end, perhaps through a read error. This chain joins TRBV13 and TRBJ1-3, with D hard to call. This CDR3 is built from 15 residues. In germline, CDR1 is PRHDT, CDR2 FYEKMQ (reference sequence). Written as DNA, the CDR3 is TGTGCCAGCAGCTTAGAAGGCAACCTTGGAGACACCATATATTTT. Its protein is CASSLEGNLGDTIYF. The variable domain in full, with the rest retrieved from reference TRBV13 and TRBJ1-3, is AAGVIQSPRHLIKEKRETATLKCYPIPRHDTVYWYQQGPGQDPQFLISFYEKMQSDKGSIPDRFSAQQFSDYHSELNMSSLELGDSALYFCASSLEGNLGDTIYFGEGSWLTVV.

The chain's CDR3 is CASTLDATGRDIQYF. As DNA, the CDR3 is TGTGCCAGCACCCTTGATGCCACGGGAAGGGACATTCAGTACTTC. The chain is built from TRBV28 and TRBJ2-4; D is perhaps TRBD2 (5 bases). CDR3 length: 15 amino acids. V shed 7 bases and J shed 8 bases, with 21 bases lying between them. Per germline, CDR1 MDHEN and CDR2 SYDVKM.

In DNA, the CDR3 is TGTGCCAGCAGTTCGTACGGGAACACTGAAGCTTTCTTT. Translating gives CASSSYGNTEAFF. The chain employs TRBV27 and TRBJ1-1; D is undetermined. Trimming pared 4 bases from V and 1 base from J, leaving 7 bases between. The germline gives CDR1 MNHEY, CDR2 SMNVEV (reference sequence). The CDR3 is made up of 13 amino acids.

This rearrangement joins TRBV27 to TRBJ1-5, with TRBD1 as a possible D gene (6 bases). This CDR3 region has 17 residues. Germline CDR1 reads MNHEY; CDR2 reads SMNVEV (reference sequence). Trimming pared 3 bases from V and 0 bases from J, leaving 15 bases between. CDR3 DNA: TGTGCCAGCAGTTTGAGGGGGGGCCCACTTAGCAATCAGCCCCAGCATTTT. Encoded protein: CASSLRGGPLSNQPQHF.

V and J are TRBV4-3 and TRBJ2-3; 11 positions agree with TRBD2. The ends lost 3 bases at V and 4 bases at J; junction bases unmatched: 6. CDR1 and CDR2 (germline): LGHNA, YSLEER. CDR3 size: 16 residues. In DNA, the CDR3 is TGCGCCAGCAGCCATTACCTAGCGGGAGGCCCAGATACGCAGTATTTT. This codes for CASSHYLAGGPDTQYF.

The chain has TRBV19 and TRBJ1-6, with TRBD1 as a possible D gene (5 bases). CDR3 length: 15 amino acids. Germline CDR1 reads LNHDA; CDR2 reads SQIVND (reference sequence). V was pared by 2 bases and J by 10 bases, with 15 bases between. The CDR3 region is CASSITGGLGSPLHF. The CDR3 nucleotides read TGTGCCAGTAGTATAACAGGTGGTTTGGGATCACCCCTCCACTTT.

The chain couples TRBV5-6 to TRBJ1-2; 7 bases are shared with TRBD1. Germline CDR1 and CDR2: SGHDT and YYEEEE. V lost 3 bases, J lost 4 bases, and 12 bases stayed unmatched. This CDR3 spans 16 amino acids. CDR3: CASSSETGHKGYGYTF. The CDR3 nucleotides read TGTGCCAGCAGCTCAGAGACAGGGCACAAGGGCTATGGCTACACCTTC.

This rearrangement joins TRBV10-2 to TRBJ2-7; D is possibly TRBD2 (5 bases). This CDR3 is 17 amino acids long. The ends were cut back, 4 bases at V and 4 bases at J, with 23 bases in the middle. Germline assignment: CDR1 WSHSY and CDR2 SAAADI. In DNA form, the CDR3 reads TGCGCCAGCAGTGGATATGGAGGACCCTTAGAAGAATACGAGCAGTACTTC. This codes for CASSGYGGPLEEYEQYF.

The chain couples TRBV2 to TRBJ2-3, with 13 bases aligning to TRBD2. Germline assignment: CDR1 SNHLY and CDR2 FYNNEI. Germline trimming cut 7 bases from V and 6 bases from J; bases unmatched to any gene: 7. CDR3 length equals 15 residues. The CDR3 DNA follows: TGTGCCAGCATGGCGGGACTAGCGGGACTCGATACGCAGTATTTT. It yields the protein CASMAGLAGLDTQYF. The variable domain in full, with the rest retrieved from reference TRBV2 and TRBJ2-3, is EPEVTQTPSHQVTQMGQEVILRCVPISNHLYFYWYRQILGQKVEFLVSFYNNEISEKSEIFDDQFSVERPDGSNFTLKIRSTKLEDSAMYFCASMAGLAGLDTQYFGPGTRLTVL.

This clone was observed a single time. The chain recombines TRBV7-9 with TRBJ1-1, with D unresolved. The CDR3 loop spans 14 amino acids. Germline lookup yields CDR1 SEHNR and CDR2 FQNEAQ (reference sequence). The ends were cut back, 1 base at V and 3 bases at J, with 9 bases in the middle. The CDR3 loop reads CASSLEEGYTEAFF. Here the CDR3 DNA reads TGTGCCAGCAGCTTAGAAGAAGGTTACACTGAAGCTTTCTTT.

The chain is built from TRBV7-8 and TRBJ2-4, with 9 nucleotides matching TRBD1. The CDR3 is made up of 15 amino acids. Per the germline V gene, CDR1 is SGHVS and CDR2 is FQNEAQ. V was pared by 5 bases and J by 8 bases, with 10 bases of the junction left unmatched. The CDR3 DNA reads as TGTGCCAGCAGCCAATCCGGGACAGGGTGGGACATTCAGTACTTC. It specifies CASSQSGTGWDIQYF.

The rearrangement joins TRBV11-2 to TRBJ2-5; D possibly corresponds to TRBD1 (6 bases). The DNA end is a closer match to TRBJ2-7, so the J assignment may be wrong. Looked up from germline, CDR1 is SGHAT and CDR2 is FQNNGV. The CDR3 extends over 13 amino acids. CDR3 bases: TGTGCCAGCAGCGCCAACCAGGGGTACGAGCAGTACTTC. Protein: CASSANQGYEQYF.

V usage is TRBV4-3 and J usage is TRBJ2-7, with TRBD1 matching 10 bases. Germline V gives CDR1 LGHNA, CDR2 YSLEER. The CDR3 has 17 residues. J was trimmed by 2 bases and V by 0 bases; bases with no gene match: 7. The CDR3 is CASSQDRGTGVPYEQYF. The CDR3 nucleotides read TGCGCCAGCAGCCAAGATCGTGGGACAGGGGTTCCCTACGAGCAGTACTTC.

The chain joins TRBV29-1 to TRBJ2-4; 9 nucleotides line up with TRBD2. V lost 7 bases to trimming and J lost 5 bases; unmatched junction nucleotides: 6. This CDR3 is built from 13 residues. CDR1 SQVTM and CDR2 ANQGSEA come from the germline V gene. CDR3 amino acids: CSARLADQNIQYF. DNA for the CDR3: TGCAGCGCGAGACTAGCGGACCAAAACATTCAGTACTTC.

The chain has TRBV14 and TRBJ1-1; a possible D gene is TRBD1 (5 bases). V was trimmed by 3 bases and J by 3 bases, leaving 11 bases between them. Per germline, CDR1 SGHDN and CDR2 FVKESK. This CDR3 region has 14 residues. CDR3 region: CASSQKGTYTEAFF. In DNA form, the CDR3 reads TGTGCCAGCAGCCAGAAAGGGACCTACACTGAAGCTTTCTTT. The full variable domain, rest sourced from reference TRBV14 and TRBJ1-1, is EAGVTQFPSHSVIEKGQTVTLRCDPISGHDNLYWYRRVMGKEIKFLLHFVKESKQDESGMPNNRFLAERTGGTYSTLKVQPAELEDSGVYFCASSQKGTYTEAFFGQGTRLTVV.

This chain connects TRBV10-1 to TRBJ2-1; no clear D. V dropped 4 bases and J dropped 10 bases, with 8 bases sitting between them. This CDR3 has 11 amino acids. Germline CDR1 is WNHNN and CDR2 is SYGVQD (reference sequence). This CDR3 is CASSGGPEQFF. Written as DNA, the CDR3 is TGCGCCAGCAGTGGCGGACCGGAGCAGTTCTTC.

Points on this clone: Different DNA sequences within this sample yield the same CDR3. The gene calls are TRBV4-3 and TRBJ2-5; D is uncertain. Trimming stripped 1 base from V and 4 bases from J, with 7 bases between. CDR1 and CDR2 (germline): LGHNA, YSLEER. The CDR3 is 13 amino acids. The CDR3 protein is CASSQGWGETQYF. In nucleotides, the CDR3 is TGCGCCAGCAGCCAAGGTTGGGGAGAGACCCAGTACTTC.

The chain uses TRBV6-1 and TRBJ1-2, with no clear D. V shed 1 base and J shed 2 bases, with 11 bases lying between them. The CDR3 spans 15 residues. Looked up from germline, CDR1 is MNHNS and CDR2 is SASEGT. The CDR3 DNA reads as TGTGCCAGCAGTGAAGGGACGTCGGGAAACTATGGCTACACCTTC. Its translation is CASSEGTSGNYGYTF.

The genes are TRBV7-9 and TRBJ1-2, with D uncertain. Germline CDR1 and CDR2: SEHNR and FQNEAQ (reference sequence). The CDR3 runs 14 residues. The V gene lost 4 bases and the J gene lost 3 bases, with 12 bases spanning the gap. CDR3 nucleotide sequence: TGTGCCAGCAGCTCATTGGACGGAGACTATGGCTACACCTTC. The encoded protein is CASSSLDGDYGYTF.

The chain joins TRBV14 to TRBJ2-7, with a weak D call TRBD2 (6 bases). CDR3 length: 14 amino acids. Germline V lookup: CDR1 SGHDN, CDR2 FVKESK. The ends were cut back, 5 bases at V and 0 bases at J, with 11 bases in the middle. CDR3 amino acids: CASSSGLRSYEQYF. The CDR3 bases are TGTGCCAGCAGCTCGGGACTTCGCTCCTACGAGCAGTACTTC. The full variable domain, completed using reference TRBV14 and TRBJ2-7, is EAGVTQFPSHSVIEKGQTVTLRCDPISGHDNLYWYRRVMGKEIKFLLHFVKESKQDESGMPNNRFLAERTGGTYSTLKVQPAELEDSGVYFCASSSGLRSYEQYFGPGTRLTVT.

The chain combines TRBV30 with TRBJ2-3, with 12 nucleotides matching TRBD2. Germline V gene sequence: CDR1 GTSNPN, CDR2 SVGIG (reference sequence). V was pared by 2 bases and J by 0 bases, with 3 bases of the junction left unmatched. The CDR3 spans 16 residues. The DNA of the CDR3 is TGTGCCTGGAGTCTCGGGACTAGCGGGAGCACAGATACGCAGTATTTT. Protein product: CAWSLGTSGSTDTQYF.

In its sample, this clone was seen once. The V call is TRBV19, the J call TRBJ1-5; no clear D gene. CDR1 and CDR2 from the germline V gene are LNHDA and SQIVND (reference sequence). This CDR3 contains 15 residues. The germline V and J ends were trimmed by 8 bases and 5 bases, with 19 bases remaining between them. The CDR3 coding sequence is TGTGCCAGTGCCCCTCTCGAGAGGCGAGATCAGCCCCAGCATTTT. It yields the protein CASAPLERRDQPQHF. Drawing the rest from reference TRBV19 and TRBJ1-5, the complete variable domain is DGGITQSPKYLFRKEGQNVTLSCEQNLNHDAMYWYRQDPGQGLRLIYYSQIVNDFQKGDIAEGYSVSREKKESFPLTVTSAQKNPTAFYLCASAPLERRDQPQHFGDGTRLSIL.

Comment on this clone: Other nucleotide sequences from this sample produce the same CDR3. The rearrangement links TRBV30 to TRBJ2-3; 7 positions match TRBD2. Trimming at V came to 2 bases and at J to 2 bases, leaving 4 bases not matched to a gene. Germline CDR1 reads GTSNPN; CDR2 reads SVGIG (reference sequence). CDR3 length: 14 residues. The CDR3 region has the DNA TGTGCCTGGAGTCTGAGCGGGAACACAGATACGCAGTATTTT. Translation gives CAWSLSGNTDTQYF.